The 13 T cell receptor beta chains below come from one sample, sequenced in a study of blood T cell repertoires in COVID-19. Sequencing used immunoSEQ multiplex PCR; TCRdb keeps in-frame clones, though not all of them. The repertoire holds 250,000 to 350,000 clones, with almost 90% as singletons. The material sequenced was peripheral blood. All receptors derive from a woman aged 25-40 years with COVID-19, enrolled during active disease.

This clone was picked up one time. The junction departs from germline at one end; a sequencing error may be responsible. The chain couples TRBV6-5 to TRBJ1-1, with D tentatively TRBD1 (5 bases). CDR1 and CDR2 from the germline V gene are MNHEY and SVGAGI. The length of the CDR3 is 14 residues. The CDR3 DNA reads TGTGCCAGCAGTTACGGTCGGGGGAACGCTGAAGCTTTCTTT. Translated, it gives CASSYGRGNAEAFF.

The rearrangement joins TRBV2 to TRBJ2-3; D is perhaps TRBD2 (6 bases). V lost 6 bases to trimming and J lost 2 bases, with 9 bases between them. Germline CDR1 reads SNHLY; CDR2 reads FYNNEI. This CDR3 has 13 residues. The chain's CDR3 is CASRPGDTDTQYF. CDR3 DNA: TGTGCCAGCAGGCCGGGGGACACAGATACGCAGTATTTT. Variable domain in full (rest from reference TRBV2 and TRBJ2-3): EPEVTQTPSHQVTQMGQEVILRCVPISNHLYFYWYRQILGQKVEFLVSFYNNEISEKSEIFDDQFSVERPDGSNFTLKIRSTKLEDSAMYFCASRPGDTDTQYFGPGTRLTVL.

The CDR3 region is CATSRDLSREGNEQFF. CDR3 coding DNA: TGTGCCACCAGCAGAGATCTCTCGCGGGAGGGAAATGAGCAGTTCTTC. The V call is TRBV15, the J call TRBJ2-1; 9 bases are a match to TRBD2. Unmatched junction bases numbered 7, after V lost 0 bases and J lost 7 bases. Germline V gene sequence: CDR1 LNHNV, CDR2 YYDKDF (reference sequence). This CDR3 region has 16 residues.

The gene calls are TRBV11-2 and TRBJ2-7; perhaps TRBD1 as D (7 bases). With 5 bases removed from V and 3 bases from J, the gap between germline ends came to 17 bases. This CDR3 contains 15 residues. The germline CDR1 and CDR2 sequences are SGHAT and FQNNGV. This chain's CDR3 is CASSIGGQLLYEQYF. The CDR3 DNA follows: TGTGCCAGCAGCATCGGGGGACAGCTCCTCTACGAGCAGTACTTC.

This clone was found once. The J gene is TRBJ2-2, the V gene TRBV11-2; TRBD1 aligns across 8 bases. This CDR3 has 16 amino acids. CDR1 SGHAT and CDR2 FQNNGV come from the germline V gene. V lost 3 bases and J lost 7; bases outside the gene matches: 10. CDR3 bases: TGTGCCAGCAGCTTGGAGAATACAGGGGGAATCGGGGAGCTGTTTTTT. Residues: CASSLENTGGIGELFF.

The genes are TRBV30 and TRBJ2-5; the match to TRBD2 covers 10 bases. CDR3 length equals 15 residues. From germline, CDR1 is GTSNPN and CDR2 SVGIG (reference sequence). With V trimmed by 0 bases and J by 5 bases, 6 bases remained unmatched. CDR3 coding DNA: TGTGCCTGGAGTGTACGGGGTAGCGGGAGGGAGACCCAGTACTTC. Translating it yields CAWSVRGSGRETQYF.

CDR3 sequence (DNA): TGTGCCAGCAGGCCCCTCCGGGGATCGAACACTGAAGCTTTCTTT. Translating gives CASRPLRGSNTEAFF. The chain joins TRBV7-9 to TRBJ1-1; D uncertain. Trimming shortened V by 6 bases and J by 1 base, and 15 bases separated the two germline ends. Germline CDR1 and CDR2: SEHNR and FQNEAQ (reference sequence). The CDR3 loop spans 15 amino acids.

The chain couples TRBV18 to TRBJ2-7; D may be TRBD1 (6 bases). Germline V gene lookup returns CDR1 KGHSH and CDR2 LQKENI. V dropped 6 bases and J dropped 2 bases, with 11 bases sitting between them. The CDR3 is 13 amino acids. CDR3: CASSPGQPYEQYF. CDR3 DNA sequence: TGTGCCAGCTCGCCGGGACAACCCTACGAGCAGTACTTC.

J is TRBJ1-1 and V is TRBV2, with D possibly matching TRBD1 (6 bases). V lost 1 base and J lost 9, with 9 bases in between. Per the germline V gene, CDR1 is SNHLY and CDR2 is FYNNEI. This CDR3 contains 12 residues. CDR3 nucleotides: TGTGCCAGCAGTGAAGGAGGACAGAAAGCTTTCTTT. Translated, it gives CASSEGGQKAFF.

This clone appeared a single time. The J gene is TRBJ2-5, the V gene TRBV7-6; tentatively, D is TRBD1 (5 bases). The germline gives CDR1 SGHVS, CDR2 FNYEAQ. This CDR3 spans 14 amino acids. V lost 4 bases, J lost 1 base, and 10 bases lay in between. The CDR3 nucleotides are TGTGCCAGCAGCTCTAGGGGCCTCCAAGAGACCCAGTACTTC. It specifies CASSSRGLQETQYF.

The chain's CDR3 is CASSHNRGEGAKNIQYF. The CDR3 nucleotides read TGTGCCAGTAGCCATAACAGGGGGGAAGGAGCCAAAAACATTCAGTACTTC. The chain joins TRBV19 to TRBJ2-4; 8 bases match TRBD1. J gave up 0 bases and V 6 bases, and 10 bases lay outside the gene matches. The germline CDR1 and CDR2 sequences are LNHDA and SQIVND (reference sequence). The CDR3 sequence is 17 residues long.

This clone was observed a handful of times. The rearrangement links TRBV7-9 to TRBJ1-1; TRBD1 is a possible D gene (5 bases). This CDR3 has 13 residues. Germline loops: CDR1 SEHNR, CDR2 FQNEAQ (reference sequence). The V and J ends lost 3 bases and 2 bases respectively, with 7 bases between them. CDR3 DNA: TGTGCCAGCAGCTTCCAGGGAAACACTGAAGCTTTCTTT. It specifies CASSFQGNTEAFF.

This clone was recorded once. The V call is TRBV5-1, the J call TRBJ1-1, with D perhaps matching TRBD1 (5 bases). Germline assignment: CDR1 SGHRS and CDR2 YFSETQ. The CDR3 is made up of 13 amino acids. The germline V and J ends were trimmed by 5 bases and 3 bases, with 11 bases remaining between them. CDR3 sequence: CASRQDWDTEAFF. CDR3 in DNA: TGCGCCAGCAGACAGGATTGGGACACTGAAGCTTTCTTT.